The clone carrying this TCR beta chain showed up just once. Using immunoSEQ multiplex PCR, the repertoire was profiled, and TCRdb retains in-frame clones only, with some absent. The table records about 270,000 clones, approximately 86% of them present only once. Trimming pared 4 bases from V and 6 bases from J, leaving 15 bases between. CDR3 size: 15 residues. Per the germline V gene, CDR1 is SGHVS and CDR2 is FQNEAQ. The data stem from a study of blood T cell repertoires in COVID-19. The origin of this receptor is a man in his forties or fifties with active or convalescent COVID-19. The chain has TRBV7-8 and TRBJ2-2, with TRBD1 as a possible D gene (5 bases). Sample: peripheral blood. This CDR3 reads CASSSVGLGAGELFF. The CDR3 nucleotides read TGTGCCAGCAGCTCAGTGGGCCTAGGGGCCGGGGAGCTGTTTTTT.